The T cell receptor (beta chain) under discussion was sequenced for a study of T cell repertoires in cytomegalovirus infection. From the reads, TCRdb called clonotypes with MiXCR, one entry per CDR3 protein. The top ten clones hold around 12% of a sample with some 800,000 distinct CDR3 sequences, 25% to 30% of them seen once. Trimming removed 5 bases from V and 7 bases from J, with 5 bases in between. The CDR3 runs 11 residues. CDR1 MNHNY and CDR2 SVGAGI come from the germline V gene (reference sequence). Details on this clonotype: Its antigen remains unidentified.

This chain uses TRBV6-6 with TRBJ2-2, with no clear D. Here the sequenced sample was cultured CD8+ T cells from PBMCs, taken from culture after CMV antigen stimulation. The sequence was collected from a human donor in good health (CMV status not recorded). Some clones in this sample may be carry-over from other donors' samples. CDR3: CASSGDGELFF. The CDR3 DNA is TGTGCCAGCAGTGGAGACGGGGAGCTGTTTTTT.